The entry below describes one T cell receptor (beta chain). This entry is derived from a study of blood T cell repertoires in COVID-19. Study-wide background: Researchers got acute and convalescent COVID-19 samples from the United States, Italy and Spain. Sample material is recorded as cDNA or gDNA derived from T cells, B-cell-depleted T cells, or PBMCs.

Using immunoSEQ multiplex PCR, the repertoire was profiled, and TCRdb retains in-frame clones only, with some absent. Of about 60,000 clones detected, about 80% appear once; the ten largest clones hold approximately 21%. Sequencing was carried out using peripheral blood. This receptor was obtained from a man aged 25 to 45 with COVID-19, enrolled during active disease.

The chain's CDR3 is CSVGAGTLRGEAFF. CDR3 bases: TGCAGCGTGGGGGCCGGGACGCTAAGAGGTGAAGCTTTCTTT. The chain recombines TRBV29-1 with TRBJ1-1; possible D gene TRBD1, 6 bases. This CDR3 contains 14 residues. Germline CDR1 is SQVTM and CDR2 is ANQGSEA. With 6 bases removed from V and 7 bases from J, the gap between germline ends came to 21 bases.